A single sample gave rise to the 25 T cell receptor beta chains below, sequenced in a study of STAT5B mutations in CD4+ large granular lymphocyte leukemia. TCRdb's copy holds only in-frame clones and misses some; the assay was immunoSEQ multiplex PCR. The sample lists about 9,600 clones, approximately 80% occurring once. The source material was PBMCs. The receptors shown here come from a man in his 60s with CD4+ T-cell large granular lymphocyte leukemia.

This clone was picked up one time. This rearrangement joins TRBV27 to TRBJ1-5, with a possible D match to TRBD1 (5 bases). V was clipped by 6 bases and J by 9 bases, with 18 bases between them. The CDR3 totals 14 residues. CDR1 is MNHEY, CDR2 SMNVEV, per germline (reference sequence). DNA for the CDR3: TGTGCCAGCAGCCCGACGGGACTCGGTGGGCCCCAGCATTTT. Protein: CASSPTGLGGPQHF.

The chain recombines TRBV4-3 with TRBJ1-2; D call uncertain. V gave up 3 bases and J gave up 2 bases, with 13 bases separating them. This CDR3 is 15 amino acids long. CDR1 and CDR2 from the germline V gene are LGHNA and YSLEER. The CDR3 sequence: CASSHESSLNYGYTF. CDR3 nucleotide sequence: TGCGCCAGCAGCCATGAATCCTCGTTGAACTATGGCTACACCTTC.

This chain joins TRBV28 and TRBJ2-4; D is tentatively TRBD1 or TRBD2 (5 bases each). The germline gives CDR1 MDHEN, CDR2 SYDVKM. V was clipped by 11 bases and J by 3 bases, with 14 bases between them. The CDR3 totals 13 residues. CDR3 sequence (DNA): TGTGCCCTCGAGGGGTCCGGCAAAAACATTCAGTACTTC. Its protein product is CALEGSGKNIQYF.

V usage is TRBV10-3 and J usage is TRBJ2-1, with 10 bases lining up with TRBD2. CDR1 and CDR2 (germline): ENHRY, SYGVKD. Trimming took 0 bases from V and 7 from J; bases not matched to a gene: 21. There are 21 residues in the CDR3. The DNA of the CDR3 is TGTGCCATCAGTGAGTCGATGAAGGGGTTCCTAGCGGGAGCTAGGATAAATGAGCAGTTCTTC. Translated: CAISESMKGFLAGARINEQFF.

This sequence joins TRBV6-4 and TRBJ2-1, with D possibly being TRBD2 (6 bases). Germline-derived CDR1 and CDR2 are MRHNA and SNTAGT. The CDR3 sequence is 15 residues long. Trimming removed 4 bases from V and 4 bases from J, with 14 bases in between. In nucleotides, the CDR3 is TGTGCCAGCAGTGCGGGGGAACTCGAATACAATGAGCAGTTCTTC. Residues: CASSAGELEYNEQFF.

V gene TRBV7-2 combines with J gene TRBJ2-7, with a tentative D call TRBD1 (5 bases). Germline assignment: CDR1 SGHTA and CDR2 FQGNSA. V was trimmed by 5 bases and J by 2 bases, leaving 13 bases between them. The CDR3 covers 14 residues. CDR3 residues: CASSPDTHTYEQYF. The DNA for the CDR3 is TGTGCCAGCAGCCCGGACACCCACACCTACGAGCAGTACTTC. Full variable domain (missing parts from reference TRBV7-2 and TRBJ2-7): GAGVSQSPSNKVTEKGKDVELRCDPISGHTALYWYRQSLGQGLEFLIYFQGNSAPDKSGLPSDRFSAERTGGSVSTLTIQRTQQEDSAVYLCASSPDTHTYEQYFGPGTRLTVT.

The chain joins TRBV7-9 to TRBJ2-1, with 8 bases fitting TRBD2. With V trimmed by 1 base and J by 6 bases, 5 bases remained unmatched. CDR3 length: 15 residues. Germline V gene lookup returns CDR1 SEHNR and CDR2 FQNEAQ (reference sequence). CDR3 loop: CASSLDDGRGNEQFF. For the CDR3, the DNA is TGTGCCAGCAGCTTAGATGACGGGAGGGGCAATGAGCAGTTCTTC.

This chain joins TRBV10-3 and TRBJ1-3; unclear D gene. The CDR3 is made up of 14 amino acids. Trimming shortened V by 3 bases and J by 4 bases, and 10 bases separated the two germline ends. Germline V lookup: CDR1 ENHRY, CDR2 SYGVKD. The CDR3 reads CAISEGQKGNTIYF. The CDR3 DNA sequence: TGTGCCATCAGTGAAGGCCAGAAGGGAAACACCATATATTTT.

This clone was seen a single time. V and J are TRBV2 and TRBJ2-5, with 7 bases matching TRBD1. This CDR3 comprises 15 residues. V lost 5 bases, J lost 2 bases, and 8 bases stayed unmatched. The V gene's germline CDR1 is SNHLY and CDR2 FYNNEI. For the CDR3, the DNA is TGTGCCAGCAGTCCCCTGGGACAGCTGCAAGAGACCCAGTACTTC. Translated, it gives CASSPLGQLQETQYF.

The chain joins TRBV28 to TRBJ1-2, with D tentatively TRBD1 (6 bases). Trimming cost V 4 bases and J 8 bases, with 17 bases left between them. The CDR3 extends over 14 amino acids. Germline V gene lookup returns CDR1 MDHEN and CDR2 SYDVKM. The CDR3 region is CASSSTEQGGGYTF. DNA for the CDR3: TGTGCCAGCAGTTCGACGGAACAGGGAGGCGGCTACACCTTC.

The chain recombines TRBV11-1 with TRBJ2-7; D is perhaps TRBD1 (5 bases). The V end lost 1 base, the J end lost 4 bases, and 11 bases lay between the germline ends. The CDR3 consists of 14 residues. Germline V lookup: CDR1 SGHAT, CDR2 FQDESV (reference sequence). The CDR3 DNA reads TGTGCCAGCAGCTTAGGGCAGGGTACGTACGAGCAGTACTTC. Translation: CASSLGQGTYEQYF.

The chain joins TRBV7-2 to TRBJ2-7, with TRBD2 identical over 8 bases. The germline CDR1 and CDR2 sequences are SGHTA and FQGNSA. The V segment lost 5 bases and the J segment 4 bases; nucleotides outside the gene matches: 19. The CDR3 runs to 18 residues. CDR3 nucleotide sequence: TGTGCCAGCAGCCTTAGACCCCCGCTAAGCGGGAGCGCGTACGAGCAGTACTTC. Translating gives CASSLRPPLSGSAYEQYF.

The chain joins TRBV25-1 to TRBJ2-1; D unclear. Germline loops: CDR1 MGHDK, CDR2 SYGVNS. V gave up 1 base and J gave up 4 bases, with 14 bases separating them. The CDR3 is made up of 16 amino acids. This chain's CDR3 is CASSELRVPPYNEQFF. The CDR3 DNA reads as TGTGCCAGCAGTGAATTAAGGGTACCACCTTACAATGAGCAGTTCTTC.

The genes are TRBV7-3 and TRBJ2-3, with D tentatively TRBD2 (6 bases). The V end was cut by 4 bases, the J end by 5 bases, with 13 bases between. Germline-derived CDR1 and CDR2 are SGHTA and FQGTGA. This CDR3 spans 14 amino acids. The CDR3 is CASSSAGGGDTQYF. The CDR3 nucleotides are TGTGCCAGCAGCTCGGCCGGGGGAGGAGATACGCAGTATTTT.

This clone has a single count. This rearrangement joins TRBV28 to TRBJ2-4; a possible D gene is TRBD1 (6 bases). This CDR3 has 14 residues. Per the germline V gene, CDR1 is MDHEN and CDR2 is SYDVKM. V shed 6 bases and J shed 3 bases, with 12 bases lying between them. In DNA form, the CDR3 reads TGTGCCAGCAGCGGACGAGGGGGCAAAAACATTCAGTACTTC. This sequence encodes CASSGRGGKNIQYF.

This chain joins TRBV19 and TRBJ2-1; TRBD2 is a possible D gene (5 bases). This CDR3 is built from 14 residues. V lost 5 bases, J lost 7 bases, and 15 bases lay in between. Germline-derived CDR1 and CDR2 are LNHDA and SQIVND (reference sequence). CDR3 sequence reads: CASSPGRGSNEQFF. CDR3 DNA sequence: TGTGCCAGTAGTCCTGGGAGAGGTTCGAATGAGCAGTTCTTC.

The genes are TRBV1 and TRBJ2-4; TRBD2 reflects the table's D call only, with no check against the DNA. TRBV1 is classified as a pseudogene. CDR3 length: 22 amino acids. The CDR3 DNA reads TGCACCAGCAGCCCACCTTCCCAGCGAAGTAAGACGAGGTCCCCGGCCAAAAACATTCAGTACTTC. Protein: CTSSPPSQRSKTRSPAKNIQYF.

The chain combines TRBV20-1 with TRBJ2-5; D call uncertain. Gene TRBJ2-7 matches the end of the DNA better, so the J call may be wrong. The CDR3 covers 10 residues. In germline, CDR1 is DFQATT, CDR2 SNEGSKA (reference sequence). The CDR3 DNA reads as TGCAGTGGGTACTCTGGCGAGCAGTACTTC. It translates to CSGYSGEQYF.

This sequence joins TRBV6-1 and TRBJ2-7, with 9 bases aligning to TRBD2. The CDR3 contains 15 residues. J lost 6 bases, V lost 6 bases, and 12 bases had no gene match. Germline V CDR1 and CDR2: MNHNS, SASEGT. This CDR3 is CASRPLAGGPSEQYF. In DNA, the CDR3 is TGTGCCAGCAGGCCCCTGGCGGGAGGGCCAAGCGAGCAGTACTTC.

The chain couples TRBV27 to TRBJ2-5; 7 bases map to TRBD2. Gene TRBJ2-7 matches the end of the DNA better, so the J call may be wrong. The CDR3 is made up of 15 amino acids. CDR1 and CDR2 from the germline V gene are MNHEY and SMNVEV (reference sequence). CDR3 nucleotide sequence: TGTGCCAGCAGTTTATTACGGGAGGCTCGGCACGAGCAGTACTTC. Amino acids: CASSLLREARHEQYF.

This clone has only a few counts. V and J are TRBV13 and TRBJ2-1; TRBD2 is a possible D gene (6 bases). Trimming pared 5 bases from V and 0 bases from J, leaving 14 bases between. This CDR3 region has 16 residues. The germline V gene has CDR1 PRHDT and CDR2 FYEKMQ (reference sequence). This chain's CDR3 is CASSARDGSSYNEQFF. Written as DNA, the CDR3 is TGTGCCAGCAGCGCCCGGGACGGGAGCTCCTACAATGAGCAGTTCTTC.

The gene calls are TRBV19 and TRBJ2-5, with 8 bases that match TRBD2. The CDR3 is 15 residues long. The V and J ends lost 5 bases and 5 bases, in that order; junction bases with no gene match: 10. Per germline, CDR1 LNHDA and CDR2 SQIVND (reference sequence). This chain's CDR3 is CASSLDGRADETQYF. For the CDR3, the DNA is TGTGCCAGTAGTCTCGACGGGAGGGCCGATGAGACCCAGTACTTC.

The V call is TRBV28, the J call TRBJ2-2, with D possibly being TRBD2 (5 bases). The length of the CDR3 is 13 residues. Germline loops: CDR1 MDHEN, CDR2 SYDVKM. The germline V and J ends were trimmed by 3 bases and 6 bases, with 8 bases remaining between them. The CDR3 bases are TGTGCCAGCAGTTTCCGGGGTTCCGGGGAGCTGTTTTTT. This translates into CASSFRGSGELFF.

This chain links TRBV4-2 with TRBJ1-2; D unresolved. The CDR3 runs to 13 residues. V shed 0 bases and J shed 1 base, with 3 bases lying between them. The germline gives CDR1 LGHNA, CDR2 YNFKEQ. The CDR3 region has the DNA TGTGCCAGCAGCCAAGAGGGTAACTATGGCTACACCTTC. Amino acid sequence: CASSQEGNYGYTF.

V and J are TRBV7-9 and TRBJ2-5; 10 bases fit TRBD1. CDR1 and CDR2 from the germline V gene are SEHNR and FQNEAQ (reference sequence). CDR3 length: 14 residues. V was clipped by 4 bases and J by 1 base; unmatched bases: 0. CDR3: CASSWTGGQETQYF. The CDR3 DNA sequence: TGTGCCAGCAGCTGGACAGGGGGCCAAGAGACCCAGTACTTC.